Reported below is one T cell receptor (beta chain). This specimen belongs to a study of PD-L1 blockade in urothelial cancer. Whole-study context: A median approximately 140,000 T cells were found in blood samples.

CDR3 size: 14 residues. Germline values: CDR1 ENHRY, CDR2 SYGVKD. V lost 3 bases, J lost 5 bases, and 11 bases lay in between. This sample's time point: pretreatment peripheral blood. Profiling relied on immunoSEQ multiplex PCR, and the TCRdb table lists in-frame clones only, not all of them. The sample carries about 95,000 clones, around 90% recorded once. The sequenced sample was PBMCs, obtained around atezolizumab (anti-PD-L1) treatment. The sequence derives from a man aged 60 to 75 with urothelial cancer. The chain couples TRBV10-3 to TRBJ1-5; the D is unclear. CDR3 residues: CAISDLGADQPQHF. CDR3 in DNA: TGTGCCATCAGTGACCTCGGCGCGGATCAGCCCCAGCATTTT.